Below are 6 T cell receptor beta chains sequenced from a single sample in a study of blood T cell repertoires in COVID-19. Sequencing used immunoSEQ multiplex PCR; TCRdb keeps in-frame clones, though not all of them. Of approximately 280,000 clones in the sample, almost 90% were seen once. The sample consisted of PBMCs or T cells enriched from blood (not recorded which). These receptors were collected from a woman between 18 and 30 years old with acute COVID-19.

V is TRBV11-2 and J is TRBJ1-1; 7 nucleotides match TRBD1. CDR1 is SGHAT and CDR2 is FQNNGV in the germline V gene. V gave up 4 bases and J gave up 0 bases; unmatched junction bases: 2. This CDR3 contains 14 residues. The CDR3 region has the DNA TGTGCCAGCAGCTCACAGGGGTTGAACACTGAAGCTTTCTTT. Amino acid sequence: CASSSQGLNTEAFF.

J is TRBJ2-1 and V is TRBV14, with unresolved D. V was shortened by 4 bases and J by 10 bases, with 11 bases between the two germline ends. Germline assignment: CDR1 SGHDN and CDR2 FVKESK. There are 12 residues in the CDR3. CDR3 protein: CASSPPFEEQFF. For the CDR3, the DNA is TGTGCCAGCAGCCCGCCCTTTGAGGAGCAGTTCTTC. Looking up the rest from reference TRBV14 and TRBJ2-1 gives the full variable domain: EAGVTQFPSHSVIEKGQTVTLRCDPISGHDNLYWYRRVMGKEIKFLLHFVKESKQDESGMPNNRFLAERTGGTYSTLKVQPAELEDSGVYFCASSPPFEEQFFGPGTRLTVL.

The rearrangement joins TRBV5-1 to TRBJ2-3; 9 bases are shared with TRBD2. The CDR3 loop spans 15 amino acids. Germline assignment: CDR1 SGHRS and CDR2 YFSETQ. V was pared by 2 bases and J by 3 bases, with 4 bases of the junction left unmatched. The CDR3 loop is CASSFRGRATDTQYF. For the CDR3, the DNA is TGCGCCAGCAGCTTTCGCGGGAGGGCAACAGATACGCAGTATTTT.

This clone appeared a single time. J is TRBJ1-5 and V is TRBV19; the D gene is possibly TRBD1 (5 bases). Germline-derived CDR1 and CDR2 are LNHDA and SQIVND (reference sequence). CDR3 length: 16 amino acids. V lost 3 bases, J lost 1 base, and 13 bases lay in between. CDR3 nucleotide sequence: TGTGCCAGTAGTATTGGGGGGTGGTCAAGCAATCAGCCCCAGCATTTT. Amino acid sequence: CASSIGGWSSNQPQHF.

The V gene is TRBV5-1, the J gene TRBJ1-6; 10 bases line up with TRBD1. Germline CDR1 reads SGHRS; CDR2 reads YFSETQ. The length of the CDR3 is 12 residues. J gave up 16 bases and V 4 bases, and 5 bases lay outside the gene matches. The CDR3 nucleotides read TGCGCCAGCAGCACAGACAGGGGGCCACTCCACTTT. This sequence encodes CASSTDRGPLHF.

CDR3 DNA: TGTGCCAGCAGCCGACAGGGACAACAAGAGACCCAGTACTTC. Amino acid sequence: CASSRQGQQETQYF. J is TRBJ2-5 and V is TRBV5-4, with 7 positions matching TRBD1. The CDR3 runs to 14 residues. CDR1 and CDR2 (germline): SGHNT, YYREEE (reference sequence). J was trimmed by 2 bases and V by 4 bases; bases with no gene match: 5. Full variable domain (remainder filled in from reference TRBV5-4 and TRBJ2-5): ETGVTQSPTHLIKTRGQQVTLRCSSQSGHNTVSWYQQALGQGPQFIFQYYREEENGRGNFPPRFSGLQFPNYSSELNVNALELDDSALYLCASSRQGQQETQYFGPGTRLLVL.